The 32 T cell receptor beta chains reported below all come from one sample, sequenced in a study of kidney transplant recipient with SARS-CoV-2 infection. TCRdb recomputed calls from the reads with MiXCR, one row per CDR3 protein. This sample has roughly 250,000 distinct CDR3 sequences, with more than 25% found just once. The source material was a blood sample, sampled at baseline and on day 111 from a kidney transplant recipient. The origin of the receptors is a male patient younger than 45 who had COVID-19 and was a kidney transplant recipient. Some T cells may have come from the graft donor.

Regarding this clonotype: A much larger clone differs by one base, so this may be a read error. V is TRBV5-4 and J is TRBJ1-2; D not resolved. This CDR3 spans 16 amino acids. Trimming removed 7 bases at V and 2 bases at J, with 21 bases between. Germline CDR1 SGHNT, CDR2 YYREEE (reference sequence). The CDR3, as DNA: TGTGCCAGCCTGGAATACGTACCAGGAAAGAACTATGGCTACACCTTC. Protein sequence: CASLEYVPGKNYGYTF.

About this clonotype itself: A much bigger clone sits one base away, suggesting this may be a read error. The chain joins TRBV6-1 to TRBJ2-2, with D possibly matching TRBD2 (6 bases). The CDR3 consists of 14 residues. Trimming shortened V by 11 bases and J by 6 bases, and 19 bases separated the two germline ends. Germline V gene lookup returns CDR1 MNHNS and CDR2 SASEGT. The CDR3 bases are TGTGCCGGCATGAAGGTGGGGGACTCCGGGGAGCTGTTTTTT. Translation: CAGMKVGDSGELFF.

This clonotype was seen repeatedly, ten times or more. DNA of the CDR3: TGTGCCAGTAGCCCAGGGACTAACTATGGCTACACCTTC. Translated: CASSPGTNYGYTF. The gene calls are TRBV19 and TRBJ1-2; D may be TRBD1 (5 bases). The CDR3 is 13 amino acids. Germline CDR1 is LNHDA and CDR2 is SQIVND (reference sequence). The germline V and J ends were trimmed by 6 bases and 0 bases, with 8 bases remaining between them.

Details on this clonotype: A much bigger clone sits one base away, suggesting this may be a read error. The J gene is TRBJ1-2, the V gene TRBV30; no reliable D call. The germline V gene has CDR1 GTSNPN and CDR2 SVGIG (reference sequence). The CDR3 is 16 amino acids. V was pared by 4 bases and J by 4 bases, with 22 bases between. For the CDR3, the DNA is TGTGCCTGGAACGTAACGCGTTATAGAAAGACCTATGGCTACACCTTC. Protein: CAWNVTRYRKTYGYTF.

As to this clonotype: Its ends do not fully match the called genes, so a read error is possible. The chain is built from TRBV24-1 and TRBJ2-3; 7 bases fit TRBD1. The CDR3 totals 14 residues. Germline loops: CDR1 KGHDR, CDR2 SFDVKD. Here the CDR3 reads CATSKQGGTDAQYF. CDR3 nucleotides: TGTGCCACCAGTAAGCAGGGTGGGACAGATGCGCAGTATTTT.

Ten or more counts support this clonotype. The gene calls are TRBV4-1 and TRBJ2-1, with 9 bases fitting TRBD2. The germline gives CDR1 MGHRA, CDR2 YSYEKL. The CDR3 consists of 15 residues. V was pared by 4 bases and J by 9 bases, with 10 bases of the junction left unmatched. CDR3 bases: TGCGCCAGCAGCCGAGGTCTAGCGGGAATTGGTGAGCAGTTCTTC. This sequence encodes CASSRGLAGIGEQFF.

This clonotype was seen repeatedly, ten times or more. The chain couples TRBV29-1 to TRBJ1-1; TRBD1 matches 7 bases. The germline CDR1 and CDR2 sequences are SQVTM and ANQGSEA. V shed 7 bases, J shed 3 bases, and the junction held 11 bases outside the gene matches. This CDR3 region has 14 residues. In DNA, the CDR3 is TGCAGCGCTCTCGGAAGACAGGGTTACACTGAAGCTTTCTTT. It specifies CSALGRQGYTEAFF.

Concerning this clonotype itself: A much larger clone differs from this one at a single base, so this may be a read error. The genes are TRBV20-1 and TRBJ2-7, with D possibly called TRBD1 or TRBD2 (5 bases each). V was trimmed by 1 base and J by 0 bases, leaving 13 bases between them. CDR3 length equals 15 residues. Looked up from germline, CDR1 is DFQATT and CDR2 is SNEGSKA (reference sequence). CDR3 residues: CSARGNTRGSYEQYF. Written as DNA, the CDR3 is TGCAGTGCTAGAGGTAACACGAGGGGCTCCTACGAGCAGTACTTC.

In this sample, this clonotype turned up once. The chain carries TRBV12-3 or TRBV12-4 and TRBJ2-3; D is unresolved. The germline V and J ends were trimmed by 4 bases and 6 bases, with 14 bases remaining between them. CDR3 length: 14 amino acids. The CDR3 loop is CASSSLDGSDTQYF. CDR3 nucleotides: TGTGCCAGCAGTTCGCTTGACGGCAGCGATACGCAGTATTTT.

Remarks on this clonotype: This may stem from a read error, because a much larger clone lies one nucleotide away. The rearrangement joins TRBV7-3 to TRBJ2-2; maybe TRBD2 (5 bases). The CDR3 is made up of 13 amino acids. Germline CDR1 reads SGHTA; CDR2 reads FQGTGA. CDR3 bases: TGTGCCAGCAGCTTATTGGTGGCCGGGGAGCCGTTTTTT. Residues: CASSLLVAGEPFF.

CDR3: CASSMINYGYTF. The CDR3 nucleotides read TGTGCCAGCAGCATGATTAACTATGGCTACACCTTC. The chain employs TRBV5-4 and TRBJ1-2, with unresolved D. V lost 4 bases, J lost 1 base, and 5 bases lay in between. Germline V CDR1 and CDR2: SGHNT, YYREEE (reference sequence). The CDR3 runs 12 residues.

For this clonotype: A single base separates this from a much larger clone, so it may be a read error. The V and J genes are TRBV20-1 and TRBJ1-2; D unresolved. Trimming shortened V by 4 bases and J by 4 bases, and 22 bases separated the two germline ends. CDR3 size: 16 residues. Germline CDR1 DFQATT, CDR2 SNEGSKA (reference sequence). The CDR3 sequence: CSANLLLFRRTYGYTF. As DNA, the CDR3 is TGCAGTGCTAATCTGCTGCTGTTTCGAAGGACCTATGGCTACACCTTC.

The sample holds many counts of this clonotype. V gene TRBV19 combines with J gene TRBJ1-5, with D perhaps TRBD1 (5 bases). The CDR3 is 18 amino acids. V was clipped by 7 bases and J by 0 bases, with 22 bases between them. Per the germline V gene, CDR1 is LNHDA and CDR2 is SQIVND (reference sequence). CDR3 nucleotide sequence: TGTGCCAGTACCACCATAGCCTCAGGGATTTATAGCAATCAGCCCCAGCATTTT. Its translation: CASTTIASGIYSNQPQHF.

This clonotype was seen at least ten times. The chain couples TRBV30 to TRBJ2-1; D not resolved. Trimming pared 2 bases from V and 0 bases from J, leaving 8 bases between. Germline V gene lookup returns CDR1 GTSNPN and CDR2 SVGIG (reference sequence). The CDR3 covers 14 residues. The CDR3 DNA reads as TGTGCCTGGAGTTCCCCCCTCTCCTACAATGAGCAGTTCTTC. Translating it yields CAWSSPLSYNEQFF. Full variable domain (outside the CDR3, taken from reference TRBV30 and TRBJ2-1): SQTIHQWPATLVQPVGSPLSLECTVEGTSNPNLYWYRQAAGRGLQLLFYSVGIGQISSEVPQNLSASRPQDRQFILSSKKLLLSDSGFYLCAWSSPLSYNEQFFGPGTRLTVL.

As for this clonotype: This clone may be a read error of a much larger clone one base away. In nucleotides, the CDR3 is TGTGCCTGGATTCGGGGGCGTTATAGAAAGACCTATGGCTACACCTTC. It is translated as CAWIRGRYRKTYGYTF. V is TRBV30 and J is TRBJ1-2, with a weak D call TRBD1 (6 bases). The length of the CDR3 is 16 residues. Looked up from germline, CDR1 is GTSNPN and CDR2 is SVGIG (reference sequence). V lost 4 bases and J 4 bases, leaving 22 bases between the germline ends.

At least ten counts were recorded for this clonotype. V and J are TRBV20-1 and TRBJ2-1, with a weak D call TRBD1 (6 bases). CDR1 and CDR2 (germline): DFQATT, SNEGSKA (reference sequence). The CDR3 length is 17 residues. The ends were cut back, 0 bases at V and 6 bases at J, with 21 bases in the middle. Here the CDR3 DNA reads TGCAGTGCTAGAGATCATTTGGGGCAGGGGACGGGCAATGAGCAGTTCTTC. Protein: CSARDHLGQGTGNEQFF.

In the case of this clonotype: A read error may be the cause here, since a much bigger clone is one base away. The CDR3 ends on some other residue instead of the conserved phenylalanine or tryptophan, so this is likely a read error. The J gene is TRBJ2-1, the V gene TRBV19, with D possibly being TRBD1 (5 bases). Germline CDR1 LNHDA, CDR2 SQIVND (reference sequence). The length of the CDR3 is 15 residues. Trimming took 5 bases from V and 7 from J, leaving 18 bases between them. DNA of the CDR3: TGTGCCAGTAGTCAACGATTTGGACAAACGAATGAGCAGTTCTCC. Encoded protein: CASSQRFGQTNEQFS.

This clonotype was observed at least ten times. The CDR3: CASSLGTVGTTEAFF. The CDR3 nucleotides are TGTGCCAGCAGTCTGGGGACAGTGGGAACGACTGAAGCTTTCTTT. The chain combines TRBV27 with TRBJ1-1; 7 bases agree with TRBD1. Germline CDR1 and CDR2: MNHEY and SMNVEV (reference sequence). CDR3 length: 15 amino acids. Trimming cost V 5 bases and J 5 bases; bases outside gene matches: 11.

There are many counts of this clonotype. The rearrangement joins TRBV7-6 to TRBJ1-2; 9 nucleotides line up with TRBD1. Germline assignment: CDR1 SGHVS and CDR2 FNYEAQ. V was clipped by 5 bases and J by 5 bases; unmatched bases: 6. The CDR3 has 14 residues. The CDR3 DNA follows: TGTGCCAGCAGCCTACAGGGGGCGCCTTATGGCTACACCTTC. It translates to CASSLQGAPYGYTF. The whole variable domain, filled in from reference TRBV7-6 and TRBJ1-2, reads GAGVSQSPRYKVTKRGQDVALRCDPISGHVSLYWYRQALGQGPEFLTYFNYEAQQDKSGLPNDRFSAERPEGSISTLTIQRTEQRDSAMYRCASSLQGAPYGYTFGSGTRLTVV.

For this clonotype: A much larger clone lies one base from this, so it may be a read error. The V call is TRBV19, the J call TRBJ2-2, with D perhaps matching TRBD2 (6 bases). Germline assignment: CDR1 LNHDA and CDR2 SQIVND (reference sequence). The CDR3 is 14 amino acids. Here the CDR3 DNA reads TGTGCCAGTAGCAGAAACGCGAACACCGGGGGGCTGTTTTTT. Residues: CASSRNANTGGLFF.

This clonotype came up many times. The chain joins TRBV19 to TRBJ1-5; 12 bases line up with TRBD1. The CDR3 length is 17 residues. V shed 5 bases and J 7 bases; nucleotides not matched to a gene: 12. Germline values: CDR1 LNHDA, CDR2 SQIVND (reference sequence). This CDR3 reads CASSRSGTGGANQPQHF. The CDR3 coding sequence is TGTGCCAGTAGTCGATCCGGGACAGGGGGCGCAAACCAGCCCCAGCATTTT.

This clonotype was recorded at least ten times. This chain uses TRBV5-6 with TRBJ1-2; D not certain. V was clipped by 7 bases and J by 4 bases, with 23 bases between them. Germline CDR1 and CDR2: SGHDT and YYEEEE. The CDR3 loop spans 16 amino acids. CDR3: CASLPYNSRKTYGYTF. Written as DNA, the CDR3 is TGTGCCAGCCTACCCTACAATAGTCGAAAGACCTATGGCTACACCTTC. Looking up the rest from reference TRBV5-6 and TRBJ1-2 gives the full variable domain: DAGVTQSPTHLIKTRGQQVTLRCSPKSGHDTVSWYQQALGQGPQFIFQYYEEEERQRGNFPDRFSGHQFPNYSSELNVNALLLGDSALYLCASLPYNSRKTYGYTFGSGTRLTVV.

Many counts were recorded for this clonotype. The chain joins TRBV25-1 to TRBJ1-4, with no clear D. The V gene lost 4 bases and the J gene lost 0 bases, with 6 bases spanning the gap. The V gene's germline CDR1 is MGHDK and CDR2 SYGVNS. This CDR3 contains 14 residues. Here the CDR3 DNA reads TGTGCCAGCAGTGGGACCCCAACTAATGAAAAACTGTTTTTT. Encoded protein: CASSGTPTNEKLFF.

The sample holds many counts of this clonotype. The CDR3 region is CAISDSRDRGNEQFF. The CDR3 region has the DNA TGTGCCATCAGTGACTCCCGGGACAGGGGTAATGAGCAGTTCTTC. The chain links TRBV10-3 to TRBJ2-1, with 10 bases fitting TRBD1. The CDR3 consists of 15 residues. Per the germline V gene, CDR1 is ENHRY and CDR2 is SYGVKD. J lost 7 bases, V lost 3 bases, and 6 bases had no gene match.

Points on this clonotype: Compared with germline, one end of the junction differs, possibly owing to a read error. The V gene is TRBV12-3 or TRBV12-4, the J gene TRBJ2-1, with 7 bases matching TRBD2. This CDR3 is 14 amino acids long. CDR3 region: CASRSSGFYNEPFF. The CDR3 DNA reads as TGTGCCAGCAGATCTAGCGGCTTCTACAATGAGCCGTTCTTC.

Ten or more counts support this clonotype. CDR3 sequence (DNA): TGTGCCAGCAGTGCGAATAAGCCTTACGGAAAGACCTATGGCTACACCTTC. This translates into CASSANKPYGKTYGYTF. The rearrangement links TRBV6-9 to TRBJ1-2; no reliable D call. Trimming shortened V by 5 bases and J by 4 bases, and 23 bases separated the two germline ends. The CDR3 runs 17 residues. Germline loops: CDR1 MNHGY, CDR2 SVAAGI.

To note about this clonotype: This may arise from a read error, as a much more abundant clone is one base away. This chain links TRBV3-1 with TRBJ1-1, with D uncertain. The CDR3 consists of 17 residues. The ends were cut back, 8 bases at V and 4 bases at J, with 26 bases in the middle. Germline CDR1 is LGHDT and CDR2 is YNNKEL (reference sequence). In DNA form, the CDR3 reads TGTGCCAGCGGCACCACCAGTCCCATTTCAATTCGCACTGAAGCTTTCTTT. Protein: CASGTTSPISIRTEAFF.

In its sample, this clonotype was seen many times. The rearrangement joins TRBV6-2 or TRBV6-3 to TRBJ2-3, with D unresolved. The CDR3 consists of 15 residues. From germline, CDR1 is MNHEY and CDR2 SVGEGT. V lost 4 bases to trimming and J lost 2 bases, with 13 bases between them. The CDR3 spells CASSSLLSNTDTQYF. CDR3 sequence (DNA): TGTGCCAGCAGTTCCCTACTTTCCAACACAGATACGCAGTATTTT.

This clonotype was detected many times. The chain joins TRBV7-2 to TRBJ2-7; TRBD1 matches 8 bases. With V trimmed by 3 bases and J by 5 bases, 9 bases remained unmatched. Germline lookup yields CDR1 SGHTA and CDR2 FQGNSA. This CDR3 comprises 15 residues. DNA of the CDR3: TGTGCCAGCAGCTTGCGCCCAGGGGGCGGCCACGAGCAGTACTTC. Residues: CASSLRPGGGHEQYF.

With respect to this clonotype: A much larger clone lies a single base off, so this may be a read error. The chain recombines TRBV30 with TRBJ1-5; D unresolved. This CDR3 has 13 amino acids. Trimming shortened V by 5 bases and J by 5 bases, and 13 bases separated the two germline ends. The germline V gene has CDR1 GTSNPN and CDR2 SVGIG (reference sequence). In DNA, the CDR3 is TGTGCCTGGCCAATAAAGCACTATCAGCCCCAGCATTTT. Translating it yields CAWPIKHYQPQHF.

In this sample, this clonotype turned up many times. J is TRBJ1-6 and V is TRBV20-1; weak D call: TRBD1 (6 bases). The CDR3 spans 13 residues. CDR1 DFQATT and CDR2 SNEGSKA come from the germline V gene (reference sequence). Trimming shortened V by 6 bases and J by 10 bases, and 16 bases separated the two germline ends. The CDR3: CSAGGGLGSPLHF. Written as DNA, the CDR3 is TGCAGTGCAGGGGGGGGATTGGGGTCACCCCTCCACTTT.

This clonotype was detected only a few times. The V gene is TRBV12-3 or TRBV12-4, the J gene TRBJ2-3, with TRBD2 identical over 12 bases. The V gene end was trimmed by 4 bases and the J gene end by 6 bases; junction bases not matched to a gene: 11. The CDR3 is made up of 17 amino acids. The CDR3 spells CASSSRTSGIIWDTQYF. Written as DNA, the CDR3 is TGTGCCAGCAGTTCAAGGACTAGCGGGATAATATGGGATACGCAGTATTTT.